The 22 T cell receptor beta chains in this list originate from one sample, sequenced in a study of response to subunit inactivated influenza vaccine. Using its own MiXCR run on the RT-PCR reads, TCRdb lists one record per CDR3 protein. This table has around 520,000 distinct CDR3 sequences, 25% appearing once. Material: CD4+ T cells sorted from PBMCs, obtained 4 to 6 days after vaccination. The receptor source for this set is a man between 45 and 60 years old who received an inactivated influenza vaccine.

The gene calls are TRBV2 and TRBJ2-7; perhaps TRBD1 as D (5 bases). This CDR3 region has 13 residues. The V end was cut by 6 bases, the J end by 2 bases, with 11 bases between. Germline V gives CDR1 SNHLY, CDR2 FYNNEI. The CDR3 DNA sequence: TGTGCCAGCAGGAAGACAGAAACCTACGAGCAGTACTTC. Translated, it gives CASRKTETYEQYF.

This chain connects TRBV28 to TRBJ2-3; D gene unclear. CDR1 and CDR2 (germline): MDHEN, SYDVKM. This CDR3 comprises 14 residues. The germline V and J ends were trimmed by 5 bases and 0 bases, with 9 bases remaining between them. The DNA for the CDR3 is TGTGCCAGCAGTACCCCGACTAGCACAGATACGCAGTATTTT. Translating it yields CASSTPTSTDTQYF.

This clonotype was seen a handful of times. The chain recombines TRBV7-2 with TRBJ2-1; 9 bases fit TRBD1. Trimming took 3 bases from V and 5 from J; bases not matched to a gene: 5. Germline V lookup: CDR1 SGHTA, CDR2 FQGNSA. This CDR3 is built from 15 residues. CDR3 loop: CASSLDRGVHNEQFF. CDR3 nucleotide sequence: TGTGCCAGCAGCTTGGACAGGGGAGTCCACAATGAGCAGTTCTTC. The entire variable domain, with the rest obtained from reference TRBV7-2 and TRBJ2-1, is as follows: GAGVSQSPSNKVTEKGKDVELRCDPISGHTALYWYRQSLGQGLEFLIYFQGNSAPDKSGLPSDRFSAERTGGSVSTLTIQRTQQEDSAVYLCASSLDRGVHNEQFFGPGTRLTVL.

A few counts support this clonotype. The chain is built from TRBV25-1 and TRBJ2-7; TRBD1 matches at 7 bases. This CDR3 has 13 amino acids. Germline V gene sequence: CDR1 MGHDK, CDR2 SYGVNS. Losses at the gene ends were 4 bases for V and 8 bases for J; bases not matched to a gene: 8. The DNA for the CDR3 is TGTGCCAGCAGTGGGGAGACAGGGAGCAAGCAGTACTTC. Amino acid sequence: CASSGETGSKQYF.

The genes are TRBV3-1 and TRBJ2-2; 12 bases map to TRBD1. The V segment lost 7 bases and the J segment 3 bases; nucleotides outside the gene matches: 3. The CDR3 has 15 residues. The germline V gene has CDR1 LGHDT and CDR2 YNNKEL (reference sequence). The CDR3, as DNA: TGTGCCAGCATGGGGACAGGGGGCCACACCGGGGAGCTGTTTTTT. It translates to CASMGTGGHTGELFF.

This clonotype was picked up a small number of times. This chain joins TRBV6-5 and TRBJ1-1; D not certain. CDR1 MNHEY and CDR2 SVGAGI come from the germline V gene. The germline V and J ends were trimmed by 0 bases and 5 bases, with 13 bases remaining between them. The CDR3 has 15 residues. The CDR3 sequence: CASSYSIPPKTEAFF. The DNA for the CDR3 is TGTGCCAGCAGTTACTCGATCCCCCCTAAGACTGAAGCTTTCTTT.

The chain employs TRBV2 and TRBJ2-1; 14 bases match TRBD2. The CDR3 has 16 amino acids. The J segment lost 4 bases and the V segment lost 6 bases, leaving 5 bases of the junction unmatched. Germline V gene sequence: CDR1 SNHLY, CDR2 FYNNEI. The CDR3 bases are TGTGCCAGCAGGGGACTAGCGGGAGATCGATACAATGAGCAGTTCTTC. It codes for CASRGLAGDRYNEQFF.

This clonotype has just one count. V usage is TRBV18 and J usage is TRBJ2-7; the match to TRBD2 covers 11 bases. V lost 6 bases, J lost 6 bases, and 13 bases stayed unmatched. The V gene's germline CDR1 is KGHSH and CDR2 LQKENI. The CDR3 contains 16 residues. CDR3 sequence (DNA): TGTGCCAGCTCCCAAGGTAGTAGCGGGAGGGCCTCCGAGCAGTACTTC. The encoded protein is CASSQGSSGRASEQYF. The full variable domain, rest sourced from reference TRBV18 and TRBJ2-7, is NAGVMQNPRHLVRRRGQEARLRCSPMKGHSHVYWYRQLPEEGLKFMVYLQKENIIDESGMPKERFSAEFPKEGPSILRIQQVVRGDSAAYFCASSQGSSGRASEQYFGPGTRLTVT.

This clonotype was counted only a few times. The V and J genes are TRBV24-1 and TRBJ2-5; D not resolved. Germline V gene data show CDR1 as KGHDR and CDR2 as SFDVKD. The V and J ends lost 3 bases and 3 bases respectively, with 13 bases between them. The CDR3 has 15 residues. The CDR3 DNA sequence: TGTGCCACCAGTGATCGTGACACATTCAAAGAGACCCAGTACTTC. Translated, it gives CATSDRDTFKETQYF.

The rearrangement joins TRBV14 to TRBJ2-7, with D perhaps matching TRBD1 (6 bases). CDR1 is SGHDN and CDR2 is FVKESK in the germline V gene. V dropped 4 bases and J dropped 5 bases, with 21 bases sitting between them. This CDR3 region has 16 residues. CDR3 region: CASSLPPQGPSDEQYF. CDR3 DNA: TGTGCCAGCAGCCTACCTCCTCAGGGGCCTTCGGACGAGCAGTACTTC.

The chain has TRBV20-1 and TRBJ2-3; 12 bases agree with TRBD2. The V gene's germline CDR1 is DFQATT and CDR2 SNEGSKA (reference sequence). This CDR3 has 16 residues. Unmatched junction bases numbered 5, after V lost 0 bases and J lost 4 bases. For the CDR3, the DNA is TGCAGTGCTAGAGATCCTAGCGGGAGGGCCTCAGATACGCAGTATTTT. As protein: CSARDPSGRASDTQYF.

The rearrangement links TRBV3-1 to TRBJ2-6; 7 bases fit TRBD1. V lost 4 bases to trimming and J lost 2 bases; unmatched junction nucleotides: 5. This CDR3 is 16 amino acids long. Germline lookup yields CDR1 LGHDT and CDR2 YNNKEL (reference sequence). In DNA form, the CDR3 reads TGTGCCAGCAGCCCGACAGGGATTGCTGGGGCCAACGTCCTGACTTTC. Its protein product is CASSPTGIAGANVLTF.

The chain combines TRBV4-2 with TRBJ2-2; weak D call: TRBD2 (7 bases). Trimming took off 2 bases at V and 6 bases at J, with 10 bases between the two ends. There are 14 residues in the CDR3. Germline loops: CDR1 LGHNA, CDR2 YNFKEQ. The CDR3 bases are TGTGCCAGCAGCCAACGAGGGGGGGCCGGGGAGCTGTTTTTT. Protein sequence: CASSQRGGAGELFF.

This clonotype was seen many times. This chain links TRBV12-3 or TRBV12-4 with TRBJ2-1; perhaps TRBD1 as D (5 bases). CDR3 size: 15 residues. Deletions cut 4 bases from V and 0 bases from J, with 10 bases between. CDR3 bases: TGTGCCAGCAGTTGGCGGACAAGCTCCTACAATGAGCAGTTCTTC. Its translation: CASSWRTSSYNEQFF.

The chain carries TRBV7-9 and TRBJ2-1; D gene unclear. Germline loops: CDR1 SEHNR, CDR2 FQNEAQ (reference sequence). The CDR3 contains 12 residues. Between the trimmed V and J ends, which lost 2 bases and 7 bases, there was a span of 6 bases. The CDR3 loop reads CASSLSANEQFF. The DNA of the CDR3 is TGTGCCAGCAGCTTATCAGCAAATGAGCAGTTCTTC. Filled out from reference TRBV7-9 and TRBJ2-1, the complete variable domain reads DTGVSQNPRHKITKRGQNVTFRCDPISEHNRLYWYRQTLGQGPEFLTYFQNEAQLEKSRLLSDRFSAERPKGSFSTLEIQRTEQGDSAMYLCASSLSANEQFFGPGTRLTVL.

Of note for this clonotype: At one end, the junction sequence differs from germline, possibly due to a read error. The rearrangement uses TRBV11-2 and TRBJ2-1; 8 bases fit TRBD1. The CDR3 runs to 14 residues. Germline CDR1 and CDR2: SGHAT and FQNNGV. CDR3 in amino acids: CASSLGDRINEQFF. CDR3 in DNA: TGTGCCAGCAGTTTAGGGGACAGGATAAATGAGCAGTTCTTC.

This clonotype was found a few times. The chain uses TRBV21-1 and TRBJ2-7. TRBV21-1 is given as a pseudogene. The CDR3 runs 13 residues. The CDR3 here is CASSKGQSYEQYF. DNA for the CDR3: TGTGCCAGCAGCAAAGGTCAGTCCTACGAGCAGTACTTC.

This clonotype was observed many times. V is TRBV5-1 and J is TRBJ2-2; 7 nucleotides match TRBD2. V shed 1 base and J 5 bases; nucleotides not matched to a gene: 5. This CDR3 region has 15 residues. In germline, CDR1 is SGHRS, CDR2 YFSETQ. Here the CDR3 DNA reads TGCGCCAGCAGCTTGTATATTAGCGGGACCGGGGAGCTGTTTTTT. Residues: CASSLYISGTGELFF.

The table lists this clonotype with a few counts. This rearrangement joins TRBV20-1 to TRBJ2-3, with D tentatively TRBD2 (6 bases). Germline V gene lookup returns CDR1 DFQATT and CDR2 SNEGSKA (reference sequence). The CDR3 is made up of 12 amino acids. Between the trimmed V and J ends, which lost 7 bases and 3 bases, there was a span of 11 bases. For the CDR3, the DNA is TGCAGTGTGGGGGGAGTGACAGATACGCAGTATTTT. Translation gives CSVGGVTDTQYF.

A few counts support this clonotype. This chain joins TRBV20-1 and TRBJ2-1; D remains ambiguous. The CDR3 has 11 residues. Trimming pared 5 bases from V and 8 bases from J, leaving 10 bases between. CDR1 and CDR2 from the germline V gene are DFQATT and SNEGSKA (reference sequence). The CDR3 nucleotides are TGCAGTGCTGGGGTCCGGGATGAGCAGTTCTTC. Protein sequence: CSAGVRDEQFF.

This chain uses TRBV7-2 with TRBJ2-5; D may match TRBD1 or TRBD2 (5 bases each). The V and J ends lost 6 bases and 2 bases respectively, with 16 bases between them. In germline, CDR1 is SGHTA, CDR2 FQGNSA. The CDR3 extends over 15 amino acids. The CDR3, as DNA: TGTGCCAGCAGTATCCCGGGACGCCAACAAGAGACCCAGTACTTC. Translated, it gives CASSIPGRQQETQYF.

This clonotype was counted only a few times. The J gene is TRBJ2-5, the V gene TRBV7-2; tentative D call: TRBD2 (6 bases). CDR1 and CDR2 from the germline V gene are SGHTA and FQGNSA. Trimming removed 3 bases from V and 6 bases from J, with 8 bases in between. This CDR3 region has 12 residues. The CDR3 coding sequence is TGTGCCAGCAGCTTGACTAGTCAGACCCAGTACTTC. Its translation: CASSLTSQTQYF. Supplemented by reference TRBV7-2 and TRBJ2-5, the full variable domain reads GAGVSQSPSNKVTEKGKDVELRCDPISGHTALYWYRQSLGQGLEFLIYFQGNSAPDKSGLPSDRFSAERTGGSVSTLTIQRTQQEDSAVYLCASSLTSQTQYFGPGTRLLVL.